This T cell receptor (beta chain) comes out of a study of T cell repertoires in cytomegalovirus infection. Whole-study results and caveats: Clonotypes of TCR beta that were HLA-C-restricted and CMV-specific dominated the ex vivo response.

TCRdb re-analysed the reads in MiXCR, keeping a single row per CDR3 protein. The data contain 150,000 to 200,000 distinct CDR3 sequences, around 15% of them singletons. This clonotype was recorded many times. What it binds is unknown. CDR3 size: 15 residues. Deletions cut 2 bases from V and 8 bases from J, with 13 bases between. Germline V gene lookup returns CDR1 SGHTA and CDR2 FQGNSA. This receptor was obtained from a human donor in good health (CMV status not recorded). Some clones in this sample may be carry-over from other donors' samples. J is TRBJ1-6 and V is TRBV7-2; D might be TRBD1 (6 bases). What was sequenced was PBMCs. The CDR3 reads CASSLRAGVDSPLHF. The CDR3 DNA reads as TGTGCCAGCAGCTTACGGGCAGGGGTCGATTCACCCCTCCACTTT.